This TCR beta chain derives from a study of T cells after yellow fever vaccination. This clonotype was seen repeatedly, ten times or more. From the 5' RACE reads, TCRdb called clonotypes with MiXCR, one entry per CDR3 protein. The data hold 300,000 or so distinct CDR3 sequences, with approximately 7% observed a single time. This TCR derives from a man between 18 and 29 years old who received the YFV17D yellow fever vaccine. The sample in question was PBMCs, obtained 45 days after the first yellow fever vaccination.

The DNA for the CDR3 is TGTGCCAGCAGTTCAATGGAGACCCAGTACTTC. It specifies CASSSMETQYF. The chain links TRBV12-3 or TRBV12-4 to TRBJ2-5; no clear D gene. Trimming stripped 4 bases from V and 5 bases from J, with 5 bases between. The CDR3 spans 11 residues.